The 15 T cell receptor beta chains in this list originate from one sample, sequenced in a study of OX40 agonist ivuxolimab in advanced cancers. TCRdb keeps only in-frame clones here, not all; method: immunoSEQ multiplex PCR. The sample yields 60,000 or so clones, 84% seen once. Sequencing used CD4+ or CD8+ T cells sorted from blood, obtained in a trial of the OX40 agonist ivuxolimab. These receptors originate from an adult with an advanced solid tumor such as melanoma, head and neck, liver or kidney cancer.

The CDR3 bases are TGCGCCAGCAGCTTGTCTCAGTTAGTCACTGAAGCTTTCTTT. Its protein is CASSLSQLVTEAFF. The V call is TRBV5-1, the J call TRBJ1-1; no clear D gene. The CDR3 covers 14 residues. Germline V gives CDR1 SGHRS, CDR2 YFSETQ. Trimming took off 1 base at V and 4 bases at J, with 11 bases between the two ends.

The chain employs TRBV11-3 and TRBJ2-1; 9 bases line up with TRBD2. CDR1 and CDR2 (germline): SGHNT, YENEEA. The CDR3 spans 15 residues. The V gene end was trimmed by 5 bases and the J gene end by 5 bases; junction bases not matched to a gene: 7. DNA for the CDR3: TGTGCCAGCAGCCGCGGGGGGGGCCCGAACAATGAGCAGTTCTTC. This encodes CASSRGGGPNNEQFF.

V gene TRBV19 combines with J gene TRBJ1-6; 7 nucleotides align to TRBD1. Trimming cost V 8 bases and J 3 bases; bases outside gene matches: 10. The CDR3 extends over 16 amino acids. Looked up from germline, CDR1 is LNHDA and CDR2 is SQIVND (reference sequence). For the CDR3, the DNA is TGTGCCAGTGGGTACACTACAGGGGTCTATAATTCACCCCTCCACTTT. This translates into CASGYTTGVYNSPLHF. Full variable domain (remainder filled in from reference TRBV19 and TRBJ1-6): DGGITQSPKYLFRKEGQNVTLSCEQNLNHDAMYWYRQDPGQGLRLIYYSQIVNDFQKGDIAEGYSVSREKKESFPLTVTSAQKNPTAFYLCASGYTTGVYNSPLHFGNGTRLTVT.

The chain couples TRBV19 to TRBJ2-7; 9 nucleotides align to TRBD1. The trim removed 5 bases at V and 0 bases at J, leaving 8 bases unmatched. Germline assignment: CDR1 LNHDA and CDR2 SQIVND (reference sequence). The CDR3 is 16 residues long. DNA of the CDR3: TGTGCCAGTAGTGTCGGGACAGGGACGGGCTCCTACGAGCAGTACTTC. Protein product: CASSVGTGTGSYEQYF.

The chain uses TRBV7-2 and TRBJ1-6, with 7 bases lining up with TRBD1. The V and J ends lost 3 bases and 7 bases, in that order; junction bases with no gene match: 6. CDR1 is SGHTA and CDR2 is FQGNSA in the germline V gene. CDR3 size: 15 residues. The DNA for the CDR3 is TGTGCCAGCAGCTTGGAGAGACAGGGAAATTCACCCCTCCACTTT. As protein: CASSLERQGNSPLHF.

The chain employs TRBV11-1 and TRBJ2-3; D call uncertain. Germline CDR1 and CDR2: SGHAT and FQDESV (reference sequence). Trimming cost V 5 bases and J 4 bases, with 13 bases left between them. This CDR3 comprises 14 residues. CDR3 residues: CASSPLWSADTQYF. The CDR3, as DNA: TGTGCCAGCAGCCCCCTCTGGTCGGCAGATACGCAGTATTTT.

The chain combines TRBV7-9 with TRBJ1-6; D may be TRBD1 (5 bases). V was pared by 3 bases and J by 10 bases, with 13 bases between. In germline, CDR1 is SEHNR, CDR2 FQNEAQ (reference sequence). The CDR3 loop spans 14 amino acids. CDR3 nucleotides: TGTGCCAGCAGCTTGCAGGGAGGCAGATCACCCCTCCACTTT. Translating gives CASSLQGGRSPLHF.

V usage is TRBV10-3 and J usage is TRBJ2-7; TRBD1 matches 8 bases. The CDR3 is 15 amino acids. Germline CDR1 is ENHRY and CDR2 is SYGVKD. With V trimmed by 4 bases and J by 5 bases, 10 bases remained unmatched. The CDR3 loop reads CAISGPPRGPHEQYF. CDR3 sequence (DNA): TGTGCCATCAGTGGCCCGCCCAGGGGGCCCCACGAGCAGTACTTC.

This sequence joins TRBV6-6 and TRBJ1-2; maybe TRBD1 (5 bases). V lost 6 bases and J 6 bases, leaving 20 bases between the germline ends. This CDR3 has 15 amino acids. Per the germline V gene, CDR1 is MNHNY and CDR2 is SVGAGI (reference sequence). CDR3 nucleotide sequence: TGTGCCAGCAGCCTCCGGACCTTCCGGGGGGATGGCTACACCTTC. It encodes CASSLRTFRGDGYTF.

The chain employs TRBV2 and TRBJ2-2, with D perhaps TRBD1 (6 bases). Per germline, CDR1 SNHLY and CDR2 FYNNEI. This CDR3 spans 14 amino acids. Trimming removed 6 bases at V and 1 base at J, with 9 bases between. The CDR3 sequence: CASSSDRNTGELFF. CDR3 sequence (DNA): TGTGCCAGCAGCTCGGACAGGAACACCGGGGAGCTGTTTTTT.

CDR3 residues: CASSGQIYEQYF. DNA of the CDR3: TGTGCCAGCAGCGGACAGATCTACGAGCAGTACTTC. This sequence joins TRBV28 and TRBJ2-7; a possible D gene is TRBD1 (6 bases). V dropped 6 bases and J dropped 3 bases, with 9 bases sitting between them. The CDR3 covers 12 residues. In germline, CDR1 is MDHEN, CDR2 SYDVKM.

The chain combines TRBV5-1 with TRBJ2-7; D is perhaps TRBD2 (5 bases). Per the germline V gene, CDR1 is SGHRS and CDR2 is YFSETQ. This CDR3 has 13 residues. The ends were cut back, 1 base at V and 4 bases at J, with 9 bases in the middle. This CDR3 is CASSLIRGYEQYF. The CDR3, as DNA: TGCGCCAGCAGCTTGATTCGGGGATACGAGCAGTACTTC.

The chain recombines TRBV7-2 with TRBJ2-1; tentative D call: TRBD2 (5 bases). This CDR3 has 15 amino acids. Germline CDR1 and CDR2: SGHTA and FQGNSA. The germline V and J ends were trimmed by 1 base and 2 bases, with 9 bases remaining between them. Written as DNA, the CDR3 is TGTGCCAGCAGCTTAGTCACGGGGACCTACAATGAGCAGTTCTTC. This gives the protein CASSLVTGTYNEQFF.

The chain employs TRBV5-8 and TRBJ1-1; 9 bases align to TRBD1. Germline CDR1 SGHTS, CDR2 YDEGEE. J gave up 7 bases and V 2 bases, and 6 bases lay outside the gene matches. The CDR3 has 14 residues. The CDR3 DNA reads as TGTGCCAGCAGCTTCCTACAGGGGGCCCGTGAAGCTTTCTTT. Translation: CASSFLQGAREAFF.

The V and J genes are TRBV19 and TRBJ2-3, with a tentative D call TRBD1 (5 bases). V lost 4 bases and J lost 1, with 15 bases in between. This CDR3 comprises 16 residues. Germline V gene sequence: CDR1 LNHDA, CDR2 SQIVND (reference sequence). The CDR3 bases are TGTGCCAGTAGTAAAGACAGATTAAGGGGCACAGATACGCAGTATTTT. Translated: CASSKDRLRGTDTQYF.